This T cell receptor beta chain was obtained from a study of Tregs in tolerant kidney transplant recipients. Study-wide context: Related graft donors supplied nonmyeloablative bone marrow transplants, and mixed chimerism was transient.

To note about this clone: Its specificity is unknown.

TCRdb keeps only in-frame clones here, not all; method: immunoSEQ multiplex PCR. The table includes 50,000 to 80,000 clones, nearly 98% detected once. CD4+CD25+CD127- Tregs, CD4+CD25- non-Tregs, CD4 and CD8 cells were sorted. The germline CDR1 and CDR2 sequences are LNHDA and SQIVND (reference sequence). The CDR3 is 15 amino acids. V trimming: 2 bases; J trimming: 7 bases; junction bases outside the gene matches: 6. Findings of the study overall: Changing PCR primers prevented nucleotide comparison between some patients' samples. Tregs expanded with activated donor B cells seemed most donor-specific.

The sequence came from a human donor who received a combined kidney and bone marrow transplant. The starting material was Tregs from blood, obtained before the transplant. The rearrangement joins TRBV19 to TRBJ1-5; 9 nucleotides match TRBD1. The CDR3 region has the DNA TGTGCCAGTAGTATATCGGGACAGGGAAGACAGCCCCAGCATTTT. This encodes CASSISGQGRQPQHF.